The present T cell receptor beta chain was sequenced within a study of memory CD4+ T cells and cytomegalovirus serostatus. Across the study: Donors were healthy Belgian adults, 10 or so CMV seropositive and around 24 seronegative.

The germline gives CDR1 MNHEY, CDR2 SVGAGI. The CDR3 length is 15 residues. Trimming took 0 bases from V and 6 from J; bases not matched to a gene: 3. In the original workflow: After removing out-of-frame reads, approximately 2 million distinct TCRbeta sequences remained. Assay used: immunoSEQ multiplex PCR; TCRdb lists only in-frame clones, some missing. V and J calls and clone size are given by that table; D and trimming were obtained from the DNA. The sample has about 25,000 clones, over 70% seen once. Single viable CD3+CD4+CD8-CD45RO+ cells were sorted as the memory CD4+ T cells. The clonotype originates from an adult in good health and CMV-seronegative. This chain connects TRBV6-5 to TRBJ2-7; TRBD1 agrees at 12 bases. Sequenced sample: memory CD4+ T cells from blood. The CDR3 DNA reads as TGTGCCAGCAGTTACTCCGGGACAGGGGGCCGCGAGCAGTACTTC. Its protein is CASSYSGTGGREQYF.